A selection of T cell receptor beta chains follows, all from one sample in a study of CD8+ T cells in alopecia areata. Data came from immunoSEQ multiplex PCR; TCRdb stores just in-frame clones and leaves some out. The sample lists around 250,000 clones, roughly two thirds occurring once. This sample comprised CD4+ T cells sorted from blood, obtained at week 0. The receptors come from a human donor with alopecia areata. Both conserved end residues are part of each CDR3.

TRBV5-1	TRBJ2-7	CASSSATFGYEQYF
TRBV6-6	TRBJ2-3	CASSELVAQYF
TRBV29-1	TRBJ2-4	CSALSGPGAKNIQYF
TRBV15	TRBJ1-2	CATSRVGPGTTAGYTF
TRBV29-1	TRBJ2-3	CSSYRADTQYF
TRBV4-3	TRBJ2-1	CASSPRQAGTGLNEQFF
TRBV10-3	TRBJ2-5	CAIGTSVETQYF
TRBV29-1	TRBJ2-3	CSVRLRGGPSDTQYF
TRBV6-1	TRBJ2-5	CASTRAGLKETQYF
TRBV7-9	TRBJ1-1	CASSTVTEAFF
TRBV2	TRBJ1-2	CASARSSYGYTF
TRBV9	TRBJ1-6	CASSVGSLSSYNSPLHF
TRBV7-9	TRBJ2-7	CASSFRDRGTYEQYF
TRBV7-2	TRBJ2-3	CASSLPPADTQYF
TRBV13	TRBJ1-6	CASSIVLGGSPLHF
TRBV2	TRBJ1-5	CASSKGSQPQHF
TRBV7-3	TRBJ2-3	CASSFRGPTDTQYF
TRBV5-5	TRBJ2-3	CASSHPGGGDTQYF
TRBV11-2	TRBJ2-7	CASSPSHRTGGEQYF
TRBV30	TRBJ2-2	CAWSYTGELFF
TRBV2	TRBJ2-2	CASRLAGGTNANTGELFF
TRBV7-2	TRBJ2-5	CASSFDRGGAETQYF
TRBV11-2	TRBJ1-2	CASSLGRANYGYTF
TRBV7-9	TRBJ1-4	CASSLPPGGGNEKLFF
TRBV29-1	TRBJ1-4	CSVEEAGTPGKLFF
TRBV2	TRBJ2-1	CASSEESGEVEQFF
TRBV4-2	TRBJ2-3	CASSQDLSGPSTDTQYF
TRBV12-5	TRBJ2-1	CASGLGLAEEQFF
TRBV10-3	TRBJ2-5	CASGLAGNQETQYF
TRBV30	TRBJ2-7	CAWSVQFLAHSYEQYF
TRBV30	TRBJ1-3	CAWSVTGRVPGNTIYF